This T cell receptor (beta chain) was captured in a study of blood T cell repertoires in COVID-19. The wider study: T cells, B-cell-depleted T cells, or PBMCs provided the cDNA or gDNA that served as material.

Using immunoSEQ multiplex PCR, the repertoire was profiled, and TCRdb retains in-frame clones only, with some absent. The sample consists of about 240,000 clones, around 81% of them appearing once. Per germline, CDR1 MNHEY and CDR2 SVGAGI. Germline trimming cut 7 bases from V and 7 bases from J; bases unmatched to any gene: 8. The length of the CDR3 is 14 residues. Ten or more counts support this clone. The sample comprised peripheral blood. The clonotype was recovered from a man aged 30-40 years who had recovered from COVID-19. V gene TRBV6-5 combines with J gene TRBJ2-2; 8 nucleotides match TRBD1. The CDR3 loop is CASIPGQENGELFF. As DNA, the CDR3 is TGTGCCAGCATTCCGGGACAGGAAAACGGGGAGCTGTTTTTT.